The 10 T cell receptor beta chains presented below share a single source sample, sequenced in a study of cytomegalovirus exposure and HLA in healthy donors. PCR involved 60 Vbeta and 13 Jbeta primers. Sequenced by immunoSEQ multiplex PCR; TCRdb stores in-frame clones only, minus some. The table lists under 150,000 clones, roughly 85% of them singletons. Sequencing was done on a sample of PBMCs. The receptors here all came from a boy aged 5 to 17 in good health and CMV-seronegative.

The chain joins TRBV5-4 to TRBJ2-7; D unresolved. V was clipped by 2 bases and J by 4 bases, with 10 bases between them. CDR1 and CDR2 from the germline V gene are SGHNT and YYREEE (reference sequence). This CDR3 has 13 residues. CDR3 in DNA: TGTGCCAGCAGCTTCTCCGGCGGTTACGAGCAGTACTTC. Protein sequence: CASSFSGGYEQYF.

The rearrangement uses TRBV30 and TRBJ2-3; tentative D call: TRBD2 (7 bases). Looked up from germline, CDR1 is GTSNPN and CDR2 is SVGIG (reference sequence). CDR3 size: 12 residues. V shed 5 bases and J shed 2 bases, with 8 bases lying between them. Here the CDR3 reads CAWGGATDTQYF. The CDR3 DNA sequence: TGTGCCTGGGGGGGGGCCACAGATACGCAGTATTTT.

V usage is TRBV5-1 and J usage is TRBJ2-7; TRBD1 might be the D (6 bases). There are 16 residues in the CDR3. With 0 bases removed from V and 7 bases from J, the gap between germline ends came to 20 bases. CDR1 is SGHRS and CDR2 is YFSETQ in the germline V gene. CDR3 loop: CASSLAWPGDSREQYF. Here the CDR3 DNA reads TGCGCCAGCAGCTTGGCCTGGCCAGGGGATTCGAGGGAGCAGTACTTC.

The chain recombines TRBV7-2 with TRBJ1-5; TRBD1 matches 7 bases. With V trimmed by 5 bases and J by 4 bases, 14 bases remained unmatched. The CDR3 extends over 17 amino acids. CDR1 SGHTA and CDR2 FQGNSA come from the germline V gene. The CDR3 region is CASSPGTAPEGNQPQHF. CDR3 DNA sequence: TGTGCCAGCAGCCCTGGGACAGCCCCGGAGGGGAATCAGCCCCAGCATTTT.

The chain couples TRBV29-1 to TRBJ2-3, with a weak D call TRBD1 (5 bases). V gave up 7 bases and J gave up 0 bases, with 11 bases separating them. CDR3 length: 13 residues. CDR1 is SQVTM, CDR2 ANQGSEA, per germline. The CDR3: CSATVPSTDTQYF. The CDR3 nucleotides read TGCAGCGCGACAGTTCCTAGCACAGATACGCAGTATTTT.

The chain couples TRBV19 to TRBJ1-2, with 9 nucleotides matching TRBD1. CDR1 is LNHDA, CDR2 SQIVND, per germline (reference sequence). V lost 6 bases, J lost 4 bases, and 21 bases stayed unmatched. CDR3 size: 19 residues. The CDR3 DNA follows: TGTGCCAGTAGCGCGGACAGGGGCGGGCTCCCGGGCGGGCCCTATGGCTACACCTTC. The encoded protein is CASSADRGGLPGGPYGYTF.

The chain recombines TRBV30 with TRBJ2-2, with 11 bases matching TRBD1. V shed 5 bases, J shed 4 bases, and the junction held 6 bases outside the gene matches. The germline V gene has CDR1 GTSNPN and CDR2 SVGIG (reference sequence). This CDR3 has 15 residues. The CDR3 region is CAWYSGTGGTGELFF. The CDR3 nucleotides are TGTGCCTGGTACTCCGGGACAGGGGGCACCGGGGAGCTGTTTTTT.

The V gene is TRBV30, the J gene TRBJ1-5; 7 positions match TRBD1. Germline-derived CDR1 and CDR2 are GTSNPN and SVGIG (reference sequence). V was clipped by 5 bases and J by 0 bases; unmatched bases: 1. The CDR3 covers 13 residues. As DNA, the CDR3 is TGTGCCTGGGGACAGGATAGCAATCAGCCCCAGCATTTT. This translates into CAWGQDSNQPQHF.

The rearrangement uses TRBV10-3 and TRBJ1-1; D is ambiguous. Looked up from germline, CDR1 is ENHRY and CDR2 is SYGVKD. The V gene lost 3 bases and the J gene lost 0 bases, with 8 bases spanning the gap. The CDR3 extends over 14 amino acids. CDR3 sequence reads: CAISDADLNTEAFF. The CDR3 DNA sequence: TGTGCCATCAGTGATGCGGATTTGAACACTGAAGCTTTCTTT.

The rearrangement joins TRBV7-6 to TRBJ2-1, with TRBD1 matching over 9 bases. This CDR3 spans 17 amino acids. Looked up from germline, CDR1 is SGHVS and CDR2 is FNYEAQ. V lost 6 bases, J lost 5 bases, and 14 bases stayed unmatched. CDR3 DNA: TGTGCCAGCAGTGATAGGCTAAGGACAGGGGTGAACAATGAGCAGTTCTTC. Translated, it gives CASSDRLRTGVNNEQFF.